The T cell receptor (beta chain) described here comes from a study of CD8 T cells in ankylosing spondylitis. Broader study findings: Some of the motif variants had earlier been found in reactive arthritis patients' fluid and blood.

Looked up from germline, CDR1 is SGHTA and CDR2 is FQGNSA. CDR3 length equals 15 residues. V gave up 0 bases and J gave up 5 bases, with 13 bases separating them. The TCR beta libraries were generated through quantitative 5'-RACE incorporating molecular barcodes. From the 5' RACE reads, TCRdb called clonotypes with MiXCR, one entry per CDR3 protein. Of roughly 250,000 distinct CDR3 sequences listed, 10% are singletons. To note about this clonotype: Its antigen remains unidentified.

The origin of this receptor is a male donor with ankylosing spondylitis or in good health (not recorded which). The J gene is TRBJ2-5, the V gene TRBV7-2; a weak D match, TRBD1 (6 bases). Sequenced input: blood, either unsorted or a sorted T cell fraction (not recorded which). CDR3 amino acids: CASSLALTQGETQYF. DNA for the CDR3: TGTGCCAGCAGCTTAGCCTTAACCCAGGGGGAGACCCAGTACTTC.